Below, 14 T cell receptor beta chains from the same sample are listed, as sequenced in a study of beta chain features in type 1 diabetes. Every bit of the isolated RNA underwent reverse transcription, so sequencing read expressed TCRB transcripts. Using immunoSEQ multiplex PCR, the repertoire was profiled, and TCRdb retains in-frame clones only, with some absent. The sample lists 400,000 to 550,000 clones; 9.5% to 12% were seen once. The material sequenced was naive CD4+ T cells from blood. These receptors originate from a woman under 30 in good health.

This clone occurred a few times. The chain links TRBV18 to TRBJ2-7; a possible D gene is TRBD2 (5 bases). The germline CDR1 and CDR2 sequences are KGHSH and LQKENI. The CDR3 totals 15 residues. Between the trimmed V and J ends, which lost 0 bases and 2 bases, there was a span of 11 bases. The chain's CDR3 is CASSPPGLGAYEQYV. The CDR3, as DNA: TGTGCCAGCTCACCACCAGGGCTCGGGGCCTACGAGCAGTACGTC.

This chain uses TRBV9 with TRBJ2-1; 7 positions match TRBD1. The CDR3 totals 14 residues. Germline lookup yields CDR1 SGDLS and CDR2 YYNGEE. V shed 6 bases, J shed 4 bases, and the junction held 7 bases outside the gene matches. The CDR3 region is CASTRDSLYNEQFF. For the CDR3, the DNA is TGTGCCAGCACCCGGGACAGCCTTTACAATGAGCAGTTCTTC.

This clone was seen more than once but under ten times. The chain uses TRBV23-1 and TRBJ1-6; 7 bases match TRBD1. TRBV23-1 is given ORF status, its function remaining uncertain. With 4 bases clipped from V and 3 bases from J, the junction kept 3 bases outside the gene matches. The CDR3 has 15 residues. The CDR3 DNA reads TGCGCCAGCAGTCTCACAGGGGTCTATAATTCACCCCTCCACTTT. It yields the protein CASSLTGVYNSPLHF.

This clone was observed a handful of times. One end of the junction fails to match germline, which may point to a read error. The V call is TRBV7-9, the J call TRBJ2-3; no reliable D call. CDR1 and CDR2 (germline): SEHNR, FQNEAQ (reference sequence). The CDR3 has 11 amino acids. CDR3 protein: CASSLRNGLNF. Written as DNA, the CDR3 is TGTGCCAGCAGCTTAAGGAACGGCTTAAATTTT.

The chain combines TRBV7-2 with TRBJ2-6, with a possible D match to TRBD1 (5 bases). V gave up 5 bases and J gave up 4 bases, with 15 bases separating them. Germline V gives CDR1 SGHTA, CDR2 FQGNSA. The CDR3 is 16 residues long. Here the CDR3 DNA reads TGTGCCAGCAGCGATAATCCAGGGTTAGGGGCCAACGTCCTGACTTTC. Protein sequence: CASSDNPGLGANVLTF.

This clone has more than one count but fewer than ten. The rearrangement links TRBV12-5 to TRBJ2-1; D is uncertain. Per germline, CDR1 LGHNT and CDR2 FRNRAP. V lost 1 base, J lost 7 bases, and 2 bases lay in between. The CDR3 is 11 amino acids. The CDR3 coding sequence is TGTGCTAGTGGTTTGGAGAATGAGCAGTTCTTC. It translates to CASGLENEQFF. The whole variable domain, remainder taken from reference TRBV12-5 and TRBJ2-1, is DARVTQTPRHKVTEMGQEVTMRCQPILGHNTVFWYRQTMMQGLELLAYFRNRAPLDDSGMPKDRFSAEMPDATLATLKIQPSEPRDSAVYFCASGLENEQFFGPGTRLTVL.

The gene calls are TRBV7-9 and TRBJ2-7, with D maybe TRBD1 (6 bases). The germline gives CDR1 SEHNR, CDR2 FQNEAQ (reference sequence). This CDR3 has 14 residues. Trimming stripped 3 bases from V and 3 bases from J, with 12 bases between. The CDR3 reads CASSFPQTGYEQYV. The CDR3 DNA reads as TGTGCCAGCAGCTTTCCCCAGACAGGCTACGAGCAGTACGTC.

This sequence joins TRBV7-2 and TRBJ2-3; D unclear. With 2 bases removed from V and 4 bases from J, the gap between germline ends came to 13 bases. Germline V gene lookup returns CDR1 SGHTA and CDR2 FQGNSA. The CDR3 totals 15 residues. CDR3 DNA sequence: TGTGCCAGCAGCTTACAAGGCGTGAACGCAGATACGCAGTATTTT. Protein: CASSLQGVNADTQYF.

V usage is TRBV29-1 and J usage is TRBJ2-3; 9 nucleotides agree with TRBD2. With V trimmed by 3 bases and J by 2 bases, 6 bases remained unmatched. CDR3 size: 15 residues. Germline CDR1 SQVTM, CDR2 ANQGSEA. CDR3: CSVDGAGGPTDTQYF. The CDR3, as DNA: TGCAGCGTTGACGGTGCGGGAGGGCCCACAGATACGCAGTATTTT.

A word on this clone: Other DNA sequences from this sample encode an identical CDR3 as well. The genes are TRBV7-9 and TRBJ1-3; the D is unclear. V lost 3 bases and J lost 4, with 4 bases in between. Germline values: CDR1 SEHNR, CDR2 FQNEAQ (reference sequence). CDR3 length equals 12 residues. The CDR3 nucleotides are TGTGCCAGCAGCTTCGCCGGAAACACCATATATTTT. This encodes CASSFAGNTIYF.

A remark on this clone: This sample includes further DNA sequences coding for the same CDR3. This rearrangement joins TRBV7-2 to TRBJ1-1, with D possibly matching TRBD1 (5 bases). Germline V gene data show CDR1 as SGHTA and CDR2 as FQGNSA. This CDR3 contains 12 residues. V was trimmed by 0 bases and J by 6 bases, leaving 5 bases between them. The CDR3, as DNA: TGTGCCAGCAGCTTAGCGGGGGCTGAAGCTTTCTTT. Its translation is CASSLAGAEAFF.

V is TRBV7-3 and J is TRBJ1-2; possible D gene TRBD1, 5 bases. V was cut by 4 bases and J by 8 bases, with 14 bases left in between. Germline V gene data show CDR1 as SGHTA and CDR2 as FQGTGA. CDR3 length: 13 amino acids. CDR3 coding DNA: TGTGCCAGCAGCTCAACGTACGGACAAGGCTACACCTTC. Protein: CASSSTYGQGYTF.

This clone was counted only a few times. This CDR3 is also generated by other DNA sequences in the sample. The V and J genes are TRBV11-1 and TRBJ2-6; TRBD1 aligns across 9 bases. The V gene end was trimmed by 6 bases and the J gene end by 7 bases; junction bases not matched to a gene: 10. Germline CDR1 is SGHAT and CDR2 is FQDESV (reference sequence). This CDR3 spans 16 amino acids. CDR3 bases: TGTGCCAGCAGGGCCGGGACAGGGACAGGAGCCAACGTCCTGACTTTC. Translated: CASRAGTGTGANVLTF.

This chain uses TRBV25-1 with TRBJ2-1; 11 positions match TRBD2. V was clipped by 5 bases and J by 4 bases; unmatched bases: 7. Germline-derived CDR1 and CDR2 are MGHDK and SYGVNS. The CDR3 spans 16 residues. The CDR3 DNA reads TGTGCCAGCAGTAACCCACTAGCGGGGGTATACAATGAGCAGTTCTTC. Residues: CASSNPLAGVYNEQFF.